This T cell receptor beta chain was found in a study of OX40 agonist ivuxolimab in advanced cancers. Sequenced by immunoSEQ multiplex PCR; TCRdb stores in-frame clones only, minus some. The data show fewer than 25,000 clones, over 80% seen once. The CDR3 sequence is 15 residues long. The V gene end was trimmed by 4 bases and the J gene end by 6 bases; junction bases not matched to a gene: 5. CDR1 and CDR2 from the germline V gene are MNHEY and SVGAGI. The V gene is TRBV6-5, the J gene TRBJ1-4; 10 positions match TRBD1. This sequence was found in an adult with an advanced solid tumor such as melanoma, head and neck, liver or kidney cancer. The material was CD4+ or CD8+ T cells sorted from blood, obtained in a trial of the OX40 agonist ivuxolimab. CDR3 in amino acids: CASSFTGTGDEKLFF. CDR3 in DNA: TGTGCCAGCAGTTTCACCGGGACAGGGGATGAAAAACTGTTTTTT.